The next 24 T cell receptor beta chains were all read from a single sample in a study of cytomegalovirus exposure and HLA in healthy donors. Researchers ran the PCR with 60 Vbeta and 13 Jbeta primers. Method: immunoSEQ multiplex PCR; TCRdb's copy keeps in-frame clones and lacks some. The sample carries 150,000 to 200,000 clones, roughly 79% recorded once. The sample was PBMCs. The receptors originated from a man aged 25 to 40 in good health and CMV-seronegative.

The V gene is TRBV4-1, the J gene TRBJ1-3; D remains ambiguous. Germline loops: CDR1 MGHRA, CDR2 YSYEKL. Trimming cost V 1 base and J 0 bases, with 10 bases left between them. There are 16 residues in the CDR3. The CDR3 is CASSQGARNSGNTIYF. CDR3 DNA: TGCGCCAGCAGCCAAGGGGCCAGGAACTCTGGAAACACCATATATTTT.

The chain carries TRBV4-3 and TRBJ2-5; 12 bases agree with TRBD2. Germline V gene sequence: CDR1 LGHNA, CDR2 YSLEER. With V trimmed by 4 bases and J by 5 bases, 2 bases remained unmatched. The CDR3 is 14 residues long. CDR3 sequence reads: CASSLTSGGETQYF. The CDR3, as DNA: TGCGCCAGCAGCCTGACTAGCGGGGGCGAGACCCAGTACTTC.

This sequence joins TRBV7-3 and TRBJ2-3, with 8 nucleotides matching TRBD2. J gave up 1 base and V 3 bases, and 6 bases lay outside the gene matches. This CDR3 is 16 amino acids long. The germline CDR1 and CDR2 sequences are SGHTA and FQGTGA. Here the CDR3 reads CASSFGPGGGTDTQYF. CDR3 DNA sequence: TGTGCCAGCAGCTTCGGACCGGGAGGGGGCACAGATACGCAGTATTTT.

The chain combines TRBV30 with TRBJ1-2; 7 nucleotides align to TRBD1. The CDR3 runs to 12 residues. Germline V lookup: CDR1 GTSNPN, CDR2 SVGIG (reference sequence). The junction had 2 bases not matched to a gene; V was cut back by 3 bases and J by 4 bases. CDR3 residues: CAWSGTVYGYTF. Here the CDR3 DNA reads TGTGCCTGGAGCGGGACAGTCTATGGCTACACCTTC.

This clone was seen only a few times. Other DNA variants within this sample encode the same CDR3. The CDR3 is CASSPPSTDTEAFF. The CDR3 coding sequence is TGTGCCAGCTCACCACCGTCCACAGACACTGAAGCTTTCTTT. The chain couples TRBV18 to TRBJ1-1; the D is unclear. Trimming left V 0 bases short and J 3 bases short, with 8 bases between. This CDR3 has 14 amino acids. Germline V gene data show CDR1 as KGHSH and CDR2 as LQKENI.

This clone appeared a single time. The chain couples TRBV6-4 to TRBJ2-1, with unresolved D. This CDR3 spans 13 amino acids. Trimming pared 3 bases from V and 8 bases from J, leaving 11 bases between. From germline, CDR1 is MRHNA and CDR2 SNTAGT. As DNA, the CDR3 is TGTGCCAGCAGTGAATATGTAGGAGATGAGCAGTTCTTC. Encoded protein: CASSEYVGDEQFF.

The V call is TRBV4-1, the J call TRBJ2-1; D not certain. The CDR3 runs 12 residues. From germline, CDR1 is MGHRA and CDR2 YSYEKL. V was trimmed by 0 bases and J by 7 bases, leaving 4 bases between them. Written as DNA, the CDR3 is TGCGCCAGCAGCCAAGATCTTAATGAGCAGTTCTTC. It translates to CASSQDLNEQFF.

The chain employs TRBV5-1 and TRBJ2-5; 8 nucleotides align to TRBD2. Germline V lookup: CDR1 SGHRS, CDR2 YFSETQ. The CDR3 is made up of 15 amino acids. Trimming took 0 bases from V and 2 from J; bases not matched to a gene: 3. The CDR3 region is CASSLVPSGQETQYF. DNA for the CDR3: TGCGCCAGCAGCTTGGTTCCTAGCGGGCAAGAGACCCAGTACTTC. The full variable domain, rest sourced from reference TRBV5-1 and TRBJ2-5, is KAGVTQTPRYLIKTRGQQVTLSCSPISGHRSVSWYQQTPGQGLQFLFEYFSETQRNKGNFPGRFSGRQFSNSRSEMNVSTLELGDSALYLCASSLVPSGQETQYFGPGTRLLVL.

The genes are TRBV30 and TRBJ2-1; 10 bases line up with TRBD2. Germline CDR1 GTSNPN, CDR2 SVGIG (reference sequence). The CDR3 consists of 17 residues. The junction had 6 bases not matched to a gene; V was cut back by 1 base and J by 0 bases. The CDR3 here is CAWSDSGRGSSYNEQFF. CDR3 nucleotide sequence: TGTGCCTGGAGTGACAGCGGGAGGGGGAGCTCCTACAATGAGCAGTTCTTC.

The chain employs TRBV30 and TRBJ2-1, with a tentative D call TRBD1 (5 bases). V gave up 4 bases and J gave up 3 bases, with 16 bases separating them. Germline V gene lookup returns CDR1 GTSNPN and CDR2 SVGIG (reference sequence). This CDR3 is built from 15 residues. The CDR3 nucleotides read TGTGCCTGGACCCGCAGGGCGTCCTACTACAATGAGCAGTTCTTC. Translating gives CAWTRRASYYNEQFF.

The V gene is TRBV30, the J gene TRBJ2-3, with TRBD2 matching over 12 bases. Germline V gives CDR1 GTSNPN, CDR2 SVGIG (reference sequence). CDR3 length equals 14 residues. Unmatched junction bases numbered 4, after V lost 3 bases and J lost 6 bases. The DNA of the CDR3 is TGTGCCTGGAGGCCTAGCGGGGGGGTTGATACGCAGTATTTT. Its translation: CAWRPSGGVDTQYF.

The rearrangement uses TRBV30 and TRBJ1-2, with TRBD1 matching over 8 bases. The CDR3 length is 14 residues. In germline, CDR1 is GTSNPN, CDR2 SVGIG (reference sequence). With V trimmed by 2 bases and J by 6 bases, 8 bases remained unmatched. Here the CDR3 reads CAWSTETGGHGYTF. CDR3 sequence (DNA): TGTGCCTGGAGTACGGAAACAGGGGGACATGGCTACACCTTC. Looking up the rest from reference TRBV30 and TRBJ1-2 gives the full variable domain: SQTIHQWPATLVQPVGSPLSLECTVEGTSNPNLYWYRQAAGRGLQLLFYSVGIGQISSEVPQNLSASRPQDRQFILSSKKLLLSDSGFYLCAWSTETGGHGYTFGSGTRLTVV.

The gene calls are TRBV2 and TRBJ2-2; TRBD1 might be the D (6 bases). The CDR3 consists of 17 residues. The V end was cut by 6 bases, the J end by 8 bases, with 25 bases between. Germline CDR1 reads SNHLY; CDR2 reads FYNNEI. CDR3 protein: CASRQIYAQGPGGELFF. CDR3 DNA sequence: TGTGCCAGCAGACAAATTTATGCACAGGGACCAGGGGGGGAGCTGTTTTTT.

The chain's CDR3 is CASRSEGSGVDEQFF. In nucleotides, the CDR3 is TGCGCCAGCAGGTCAGAAGGGTCGGGAGTGGATGAGCAGTTCTTC. The chain combines TRBV4-1 with TRBJ2-1; D might be TRBD2 (6 bases). Trimming took 6 bases from V and 8 from J, leaving 20 bases between them. The CDR3 loop spans 15 amino acids. Looked up from germline, CDR1 is MGHRA and CDR2 is YSYEKL.

J is TRBJ1-4 and V is TRBV6-6, with D unresolved. CDR3 length: 12 residues. Trimming shortened V by 0 bases and J by 7 bases, and 3 bases separated the two germline ends. Germline V gene sequence: CDR1 MNHNY, CDR2 SVGAGI (reference sequence). Here the CDR3 DNA reads TGTGCCAGCAGTTACTCGGCTGAAAAACTGTTTTTT. Its protein is CASSYSAEKLFF.

The rearrangement uses TRBV30 and TRBJ2-1, with D perhaps TRBD1 (6 bases). Per germline, CDR1 GTSNPN and CDR2 SVGIG (reference sequence). Trimming shortened V by 4 bases and J by 8 bases, and 18 bases separated the two germline ends. The CDR3 runs to 14 residues. For the CDR3, the DNA is TGTGCCTGGACCCAAGGGGGTAGCCTGTATGAGCAGTTCTTC. This gives the protein CAWTQGGSLYEQFF.

V and J are TRBV11-3 and TRBJ2-5, with TRBD1 matching 10 bases. The junction had 8 bases not matched to a gene; V was cut back by 5 bases and J by 5 bases. This CDR3 spans 15 amino acids. Germline V gene lookup returns CDR1 SGHNT and CDR2 YENEEA. The CDR3 sequence is CASSQRTGGDETQYF. The CDR3 DNA reads TGTGCCAGCAGCCAGCGGACAGGGGGGGATGAGACCCAGTACTTC.

This chain joins TRBV11-1 and TRBJ1-1; no clear D gene. This CDR3 contains 12 residues. The germline CDR1 and CDR2 sequences are SGHAT and FQDESV (reference sequence). Trimming left V 3 bases short and J 6 bases short, with 8 bases between. The CDR3 spells CASSLLAPEAFF. The CDR3 DNA reads as TGTGCCAGCAGCTTGTTGGCCCCTGAAGCTTTCTTT.

The rearrangement joins TRBV6-1 to TRBJ2-7; TRBD1 matches 12 bases. CDR1 is MNHNS and CDR2 is SASEGT in the germline V gene. V trimming: 2 bases; J trimming: 7 bases; junction bases outside the gene matches: 6. The CDR3 totals 15 residues. The CDR3 nucleotides are TGTGCCAGCAGTGAACCGGGACAGGGGGCGGGGGAGCAGTACTTC. Its translation is CASSEPGQGAGEQYF.

This chain uses TRBV7-3 with TRBJ2-7; D is unresolved. CDR3 length: 12 residues. The ends were cut back, 1 base at V and 5 bases at J, with 6 bases in the middle. CDR1 SGHTA and CDR2 FQGTGA come from the germline V gene. CDR3 DNA: TGTGCCAGCAGCTTAAATGGCCACGAGCAGTACTTC. Protein product: CASSLNGHEQYF. Looking up the rest from reference TRBV7-3 and TRBJ2-7 gives the full variable domain: GAGVSQTPSNKVTEKGKYVELRCDPISGHTALYWYRQSLGQGPEFLIYFQGTGAADDSGLPNDRFFAVRPEGSVSTLKIQRTERGDSAVYLCASSLNGHEQYFGPGTRLTVT.

The chain employs TRBV6-1 and TRBJ2-2; the match to TRBD2 covers 8 bases. The CDR3 totals 14 residues. Germline CDR1 is MNHNS and CDR2 is SASEGT. J gave up 6 bases and V 7 bases, and 7 bases lay outside the gene matches. CDR3 residues: CASTVLAGSGELFF. CDR3 DNA: TGTGCCAGCACAGTCTTAGCGGGATCCGGGGAGCTGTTTTTT.

This clone has only one observation. The rearrangement links TRBV4-3 to TRBJ1-2; 8 positions agree with TRBD1. V shed 0 bases, J shed 8 bases, and the junction held 8 bases outside the gene matches. This CDR3 spans 15 amino acids. Germline loops: CDR1 LGHNA, CDR2 YSLEER. CDR3 nucleotides: TGCGCCAGCAGCCAAGATGGGGACAGGACCATAGGCTACACCTTC. The encoded protein is CASSQDGDRTIGYTF.

This clone was observed a single time. This rearrangement joins TRBV7-9 to TRBJ1-4, with 10 nucleotides matching TRBD1. From germline, CDR1 is SEHNR and CDR2 FQNEAQ (reference sequence). Germline trimming cut 5 bases from V and 5 bases from J; bases unmatched to any gene: 14. This CDR3 is 18 amino acids long. The CDR3 DNA reads TGTGCCAGCAGCCCAACACCGTCCGGGACAGGGGTAAATGAAAAACTGTTTTTT. Residues: CASSPTPSGTGVNEKLFF.

The chain recombines TRBV4-1 with TRBJ2-4; TRBD1 agrees at 9 bases. The trim removed 3 bases at V and 2 bases at J, leaving 2 bases unmatched. Per germline, CDR1 MGHRA and CDR2 YSYEKL. The CDR3 has 15 amino acids. CDR3 sequence reads: CASSQTGGTKNIQYF. The CDR3 DNA is TGCGCCAGCAGCCAGACAGGGGGTACCAAAAACATTCAGTACTTC.